Listed here is a single TCR beta chain. Its antigen remains unidentified. Base qualities were left out, and no much larger clone turns up one base away. The sample comes from a study of OX40 agonist ivuxolimab in advanced cancers. With respect to the entire study: Ivuxolimab, which targeted the costimulatory receptor OX40 (CD134), was an agonistic, fully human IgG2 monoclonal antibody. Intravenous ivuxolimab was administered to patients every 2 weeks at six dose levels: 0.01, 0.1, 0.3, 1.5, 3 and 10 mg/kg. Of the 50 to 55 dose-escalation patients, hepatocellular carcinoma was present in about 20, melanoma in some 15, renal cell carcinoma in 9 and head and neck cancer in 9. In the dose-escalation cohort, 70% to 90% of patients were male, and the mean age was roughly 56 years with a range of 23 to 79. Patients were allowed to have had prior anti-PD-1, anti-PD-L1 or anti-CTLA-4 therapy, and around two fifths of the dose-escalation patients had been treated with checkpoint inhibitors. Three dose-escalation patients achieved partial responses, one with hepatocellular carcinoma and two with cutaneous melanoma. The purpose of peripheral TCRbeta sequencing was to test whether ivuxolimab changed TCR sequence diversity and led to clonal T-cell expansion. The paper reports the monotherapy dose-escalation portion (N ≈ 52 patients) of the phase I ivuxolimab trial.

Looking up the germline V gene (reference sequence) yields CDR1 GTSNPN and CDR2 SVGIG. Trimming costs V 0 bases and J 3 bases, and their ends lie 14 bases apart. From the cysteine up to the phenylalanine, the CDR3 has a length of 15 residues. Just CDR3 DNA is preserved here, 45 bases in frame from base 1. Genomic DNA was extracted from sorted cells for sequencing of the TCRbeta CDR3 region. The immunoSEQ Assay was used to sequence the TCRbeta CDR3 regions. TCRdb stores this immuneACCESS table with in-frame sequences only. Part of the clones is absent; in the studies checked, under half of the shortfall reflects unresolved V genes, and no reason is known for the rest. The sample contains 100,000 to 110,000 clones, about nine tenths of them found a single time. The ten largest clonotypes hold 0.15% to 0.2% of the sample. The trial excluded patients who had a history of autoimmune disease or were on systemic immunosuppression. In every dose cohort, peripheral blood was drawn for TCR sequencing at baseline, cycle 4 day 1, and cycle 7 day 1. The samples were taken from a phase I, first-in-human, multicenter, open-label dose-escalation trial of ivuxolimab. Adults with locally advanced or metastatic melanoma, renal cell carcinoma, hepatocellular carcinoma or head and neck squamous cell carcinoma were enrolled in the trial. Before TCR sequencing, CD4+ T cells and CD8+ T cells were sorted from peripheral blood as separate populations.

What the research found in general, with its limitations: On average, CD8+ T cells showed more expanded clones than CD4+ T cells after ivuxolimab. Partial responders in the 0.1-3.0 mg/kg groups had among the lowest normalized peripheral clonal expansion, especially among CD8+ T cells. Low levels of normalized T-cell clonal expansion were also seen in some patients who did not respond. Antigen specificity was not determined for the clonally expanded peripheral T cells. At doses from 0.1 to 3.0 mg/kg, clonal expansion was seen in both CD4+ and CD8+ blood T cells between baseline and week 6.

The source of this sequence is an adult with an advanced solid tumor such as melanoma, head and neck, liver or kidney cancer. The chain links TRBV30 with TRBJ1-1; the D gene is unclear. Sequencing was performed on CD4+ or CD8+ T cells sorted from blood, taken in a trial of the OX40 agonist ivuxolimab. The encoded CDR3 is CAWSVLNRRYTEAFF. In nucleotide form, the sequence is TGTGCCTGGAGTGTTTTGAATAGGAGGTACACTGAAGCTTTCTTT.